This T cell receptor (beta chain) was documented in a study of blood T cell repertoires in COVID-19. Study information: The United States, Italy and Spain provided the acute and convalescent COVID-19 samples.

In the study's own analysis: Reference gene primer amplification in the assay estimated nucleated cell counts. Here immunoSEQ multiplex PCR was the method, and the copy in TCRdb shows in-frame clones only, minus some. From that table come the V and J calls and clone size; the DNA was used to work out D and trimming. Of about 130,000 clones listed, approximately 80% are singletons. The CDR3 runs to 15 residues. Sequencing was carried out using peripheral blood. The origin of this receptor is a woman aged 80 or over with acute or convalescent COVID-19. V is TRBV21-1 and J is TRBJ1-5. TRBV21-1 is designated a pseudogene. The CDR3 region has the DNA TGTGCCAGCAGCGCGGGGAGGTGGGCACTACAGCCCCAGCATTTT. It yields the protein CASSAGRWALQPQHF.